These 17 T cell receptor beta chains share one sample of origin, sequenced in a study of identifying expanded T cells in peripheral blood. Sequencing was performed with immunoSEQ multiplex PCR; in TCRdb, only in-frame clones are kept and a portion is missing. The data hold over 90,000 clones, with around 90% observed a single time. Sequencing was done on a sample of blood. The source of these receptors is a person between 18 and 69 years old in good health.

This rearrangement joins TRBV19 to TRBJ2-1; perhaps TRBD1 as D (6 bases). This CDR3 spans 15 amino acids. The V and J ends lost 3 bases and 3 bases respectively, with 12 bases between them. Germline V gene sequence: CDR1 LNHDA, CDR2 SQIVND (reference sequence). The CDR3 bases are TGTGCCAGTAGTATGGGCCGGGACAACTACAATGAGCAGTTCTTC. It specifies CASSMGRDNYNEQFF. Combining the CDR3 with reference TRBV19 and TRBJ2-1 gives the whole variable domain DGGITQSPKYLFRKEGQNVTLSCEQNLNHDAMYWYRQDPGQGLRLIYYSQIVNDFQKGDIAEGYSVSREKKESFPLTVTSAQKNPTAFYLCASSMGRDNYNEQFFGPGTRLTVL.

The chain recombines TRBV29-1 with TRBJ1-2, with 8 bases that match TRBD1. The germline CDR1 and CDR2 sequences are SQVTM and ANQGSEA. After removal of 6 bases from V and 8 bases from J, the junction contained 8 bases not matched to a gene. The CDR3 is 12 residues long. Here the CDR3 DNA reads TGCAGCGTGGCCAGGGGGCTGTGGGGCTACACCTTC. Amino acid sequence: CSVARGLWGYTF.

The V and J genes are TRBV29-1 and TRBJ1-1; D is uncertain. Trimming stripped 5 bases from V and 0 bases from J, with 4 bases between. This CDR3 is built from 11 residues. CDR1 and CDR2 (germline): SQVTM, ANQGSEA. CDR3 sequence (DNA): TGCAGCGTTCTTTTGAACACTGAAGCTTTCTTT. It translates to CSVLLNTEAFF.

The genes are TRBV9 and TRBJ2-1; TRBD1 aligns across 7 bases. The CDR3 is 19 residues long. V gave up 4 bases and J gave up 3 bases; unmatched junction bases: 19. CDR1 and CDR2 from the germline V gene are SGDLS and YYNGEE. DNA for the CDR3: TGTGCCAGCAGCCCTAGAGGGACCCAGACAGGGTTAGGCTACAATGAGCAGTTCTTC. This codes for CASSPRGTQTGLGYNEQFF. The full variable domain, with the rest looked up from reference TRBV9 and TRBJ2-1, is DSGVTQTPKHLITATGQRVTLRCSPRSGDLSVYWYQQSLDQGLQFLIQYYNGEERAKGNILERFSAQQFPDLHSELNLSSLELGDSALYFCASSPRGTQTGLGYNEQFFGPGTRLTVL.

V gene TRBV5-1 combines with J gene TRBJ1-1; D gene unclear. The CDR3 runs 15 residues. CDR1 and CDR2 (germline): SGHRS, YFSETQ. The V end was cut by 0 bases, the J end by 1 base, with 10 bases between. CDR3: CASSLEYLGNTEAFF. The CDR3 DNA follows: TGCGCCAGCAGCTTGGAATATTTGGGGAACACTGAAGCTTTCTTT.

V usage is TRBV11-3 and J usage is TRBJ2-1; possibly TRBD2 for D (5 bases). The V end lost 2 bases, the J end lost 2 bases, and 10 bases lay between the germline ends. Germline loops: CDR1 SGHNT, CDR2 YENEEA. This CDR3 has 15 amino acids. This chain's CDR3 is CASSLSWEPYNEQFF. In nucleotides, the CDR3 is TGTGCCAGCAGCTTATCCTGGGAGCCCTACAATGAGCAGTTCTTC.

V and J are TRBV28 and TRBJ2-7; TRBD1 aligns across 7 bases. The CDR3 runs to 15 residues. V lost 3 bases, J lost 2 bases, and 7 bases stayed unmatched. Germline CDR1 and CDR2: MDHEN and SYDVKM. CDR3 amino acids: CASSFEGTETYEQYF. For the CDR3, the DNA is TGTGCCAGCAGTTTTGAGGGGACAGAGACCTACGAGCAGTACTTC.

V is TRBV2 and J is TRBJ1-5; D possibly corresponds to TRBD1 (6 bases). The V gene's germline CDR1 is SNHLY and CDR2 FYNNEI. The CDR3 sequence is 15 residues long. The V gene lost 8 bases and the J gene lost 0 bases, with 14 bases spanning the gap. The CDR3 reads CASGNRVGSNQPQHF. The CDR3 DNA reads as TGTGCCAGCGGAAACAGGGTCGGTAGCAATCAGCCCCAGCATTTT.

There are a few counts of this clone. V and J are TRBV10-3 and TRBJ1-1; 8 nucleotides match TRBD1. In germline, CDR1 is ENHRY, CDR2 SYGVKD. The length of the CDR3 is 14 residues. V lost 9 bases and J lost 1; bases outside the gene matches: 7. In nucleotides, the CDR3 is TGTGCCATAAGGACAGGGACGGGGAACACTGAAGCTTTCTTT. Translating gives CAIRTGTGNTEAFF.

This chain joins TRBV14 and TRBJ2-1; TRBD1 or TRBD2 may be the D gene (6 bases each). The CDR3 covers 17 residues. Trimming removed 0 bases at V and 2 bases at J, with 14 bases between. In germline, CDR1 is SGHDN, CDR2 FVKESK. DNA of the CDR3: TGTGCCAGCAGCCAAGATTCGGGGGCAAATACCTACAATGAGCAGTTCTTC. Translation gives CASSQDSGANTYNEQFF.

The chain's CDR3 is CASNSGQGRSGELFF. In nucleotides, the CDR3 is TGTGCCAGCAACTCGGGACAGGGAAGGTCCGGGGAGCTGTTTTTT. J is TRBJ2-2 and V is TRBV2, with TRBD1 matching over 9 bases. The CDR3 is 15 residues long. The V gene's germline CDR1 is SNHLY and CDR2 FYNNEI. The junction had 9 bases not matched to a gene; V was cut back by 7 bases and J by 6 bases.

This sequence joins TRBV11-2 and TRBJ1-2; D possibly corresponds to TRBD1 (6 bases). The CDR3 contains 13 residues. With 2 bases removed from V and 7 bases from J, the gap between germline ends came to 11 bases. In germline, CDR1 is SGHAT, CDR2 FQNNGV. This CDR3 reads CASSLSGVGGYTF. The CDR3 nucleotides read TGTGCCAGCAGCTTATCAGGGGTGGGTGGCTACACCTTC.

The CDR3 DNA follows: TGTGCCAGCAGCTTAACGGACAGGGGGCCACTTGGCTACACCTTC. This gives the protein CASSLTDRGPLGYTF. The rearrangement links TRBV7-6 to TRBJ1-2, with TRBD1 matching 11 bases. Germline CDR1 is SGHVS and CDR2 is FNYEAQ. V trimming: 2 bases; J trimming: 7 bases; junction bases outside the gene matches: 6. The CDR3 totals 15 residues.

V gene TRBV5-1 combines with J gene TRBJ2-1; 15 positions match TRBD2. There are 16 residues in the CDR3. J lost 7 bases, V lost 4 bases, and 6 bases had no gene match. From germline, CDR1 is SGHRS and CDR2 YFSETQ. CDR3 region: CASSPPGLAGGNEQFF. CDR3 bases: TGCGCCAGCAGCCCGCCCGGACTAGCGGGAGGGAATGAGCAGTTCTTC. The whole variable domain, remainder taken from reference TRBV5-1 and TRBJ2-1, is KAGVTQTPRYLIKTRGQQVTLSCSPISGHRSVSWYQQTPGQGLQFLFEYFSETQRNKGNFPGRFSGRQFSNSRSEMNVSTLELGDSALYLCASSPPGLAGGNEQFFGPGTRLTVL.

The rearrangement links TRBV2 to TRBJ1-2; 10 bases are shared with TRBD1. Looked up from germline, CDR1 is SNHLY and CDR2 is FYNNEI. The CDR3 extends over 13 amino acids. With V trimmed by 6 bases and J by 8 bases, 6 bases remained unmatched. CDR3 sequence reads: CASRGTGAGGYTF. As DNA, the CDR3 is TGTGCCAGCAGAGGGACAGGGGCTGGGGGCTACACCTTC.

The chain employs TRBV5-5 and TRBJ1-5; no definite D call. This CDR3 has 13 residues. Trimming pared 3 bases from V and 4 bases from J, leaving 8 bases between. CDR1 and CDR2 (germline): SGHKS, YYEKEE (reference sequence). In nucleotides, the CDR3 is TGTGCCAGCAGCTCACAGATTAATCAGCCCCAGCATTTT. This translates into CASSSQINQPQHF.

This chain connects TRBV5-1 to TRBJ2-3; 9 bases line up with TRBD1. Trimming cost V 4 bases and J 0 bases; bases outside gene matches: 6. Germline CDR1 and CDR2: SGHRS and YFSETQ. The CDR3 length is 16 residues. The CDR3 sequence is CASSRTGVSSTDTQYF. The CDR3 region has the DNA TGCGCCAGCAGCCGGACAGGGGTCTCTAGCACAGATACGCAGTATTTT.